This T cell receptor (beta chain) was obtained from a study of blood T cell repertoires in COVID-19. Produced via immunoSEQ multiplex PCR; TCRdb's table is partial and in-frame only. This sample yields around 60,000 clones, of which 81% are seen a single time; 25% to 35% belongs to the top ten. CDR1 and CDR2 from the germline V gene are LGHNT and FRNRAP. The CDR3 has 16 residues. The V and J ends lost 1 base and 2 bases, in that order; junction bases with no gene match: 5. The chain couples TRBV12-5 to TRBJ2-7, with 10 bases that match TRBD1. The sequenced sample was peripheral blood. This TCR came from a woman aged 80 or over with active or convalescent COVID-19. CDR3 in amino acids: CASGLGTGTGAYEQYF. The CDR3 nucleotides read TGTGCTAGTGGTTTGGGTACCGGGACAGGGGCCTACGAGCAGTACTTC. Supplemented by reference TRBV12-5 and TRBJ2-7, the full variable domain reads DARVTQTPRHKVTEMGQEVTMRCQPILGHNTVFWYRQTMMQGLELLAYFRNRAPLDDSGMPKDRFSAEMPDATLATLKIQPSEPRDSAVYFCASGLGTGTGAYEQYFGPGTRLTVT.